This is a list of T cell receptor beta chains from one sample in a study of a mutant IDH1 vaccine in newly diagnosed glioma. Profiling relied on immunoSEQ multiplex PCR, and the TCRdb table lists in-frame clones only, not all of them. Of some 38,000 clones listed, about nine tenths are singletons. The material sequenced was PBMCs, taken from a glioma patient treated with radiotherapy, temozolomide or both. These receptors all stem from a man aged 18 to 30 with glioma. The CDR3 runs from the conserved cysteine through the conserved F or W. Fields, in order: J gene, V gene, CDR3 protein.

J: TRBJ1-2; V: TRBV29-1; CDR3: CSAREDYGYTF
J: TRBJ1-1; V: TRBV28; CDR3: CASSSPPQFEAFF
J: TRBJ2-1; V: TRBV6-1; CDR3: CASSLQDFRNEQFF
J: TRBJ2-5; V: TRBV5-1; CDR3: CASSLGLAVGQETQYF
J: TRBJ2-2; V: TRBV27; CDR3: CASSFLPGYTGELFF
J: TRBJ2-7; V: TRBV6-5; CDR3: CASKRAGRYEQYF
J: TRBJ2-5; V: TRBV29-1; CDR3: CSTITGLAGGETQYF
J: TRBJ2-1; V: TRBV4-3; CDR3: CASSQDKGSSYNEQFF
J: TRBJ2-5; V: TRBV5-6; CDR3: CASSLKVRPQETQYF
J: TRBJ2-1; V: TRBV25-1; CDR3: CASSEYEGGEQFF
J: TRBJ2-1; V: TRBV6-6; CDR3: CASSYSTGTYNEQFF
J: TRBJ1-1; V: TRBV11-2; CDR3: CASSPRGEAFF
J: TRBJ1-2; V: TRBV18; CDR3: CASSPYGGTGYTNYGYTF
J: TRBJ2-1; V: TRBV13; CDR3: CASSSLRTSSYNEQFF
J: TRBJ2-1; V: TRBV18; CDR3: CASSLAGGPNNEQFF
J: TRBJ2-1; V: TRBV20-1; CDR3: CSASEQFF
J: TRBJ1-2; V: TRBV28; CDR3: CASRKPTNYGYTF
J: TRBJ2-5; V: TRBV28; CDR3: CASSPLLAPETQYF
J: TRBJ1-2; V: TRBV6-6; CDR3: CATTKERTPSDYTF
J: TRBJ2-4; V: TRBV10-2; CDR3: CASSERGGIFAKNIQYF
J: TRBJ2-2; V: TRBV5-1; CDR3: CASGLRQDTTGELFF
J: TRBJ2-3; V: TRBV6-1; CDR3: CASSEAGRVTDTQYF
J: TRBJ1-6; V: TRBV5-1; CDR3: CASSEGQSHSPLHF
J: TRBJ2-7; V: TRBV30; CDR3: CAWDPPDRDYEQYF
J: TRBJ2-2; V: TRBV5-1; CDR3: CASSPGTANTGELFF
J: TRBJ1-1; V: TRBV27; CDR3: CASSPRLNTEAFF
J: TRBJ2-5; V: TRBV6-1; CDR3: CASQRPGLETQYF
J: TRBJ2-3; V: TRBV30; CDR3: CAWSWGGLLPITDTQYF
J: TRBJ1-5; V: TRBV12-5; CDR3: CASGLGTNQPQHF
J: TRBJ2-4; V: TRBV19; CDR3: CASSIAGTKNIQYF
J: TRBJ1-5; V: TRBV7-2; CDR3: CASSLLADQPQHF
J: TRBJ1-4; V: TRBV28; CDR3: CASSSLGTENEKLFF
J: TRBJ2-5; V: TRBV6-6; CDR3: CASSYAETQYF
J: TRBJ2-1; V: TRBV4-2; CDR3: CASSPPSSQIQFF
J: TRBJ2-2; V: TRBV19; CDR3: CASRAGTGNTGELFF
J: TRBJ2-7; V: TRBV30; CDR3: CASSLAGYEQYF
J: TRBJ2-7; V: TRBV30; CDR3: CAYRKTGVFYEQYF
J: TRBJ1-1; V: TRBV25-1; CDR3: CASSEGGGEAFF
J: TRBJ1-1; V: TRBV30; CDR3: CALQGYQGSLVAFF
J: TRBJ2-1; V: TRBV29-1; CDR3: CSVVISYNEQFF
J: TRBJ2-1; V: TRBV14; CDR3: CASSRPGRNEQFF
J: TRBJ1-6; V: TRBV7-7; CDR3: CASTTPPGDSVSPLHF
J: TRBJ1-5; V: TRBV4-1; CDR3: CASSRGRIGQMNQPQHF
J: TRBJ2-5; V: TRBV5-4; CDR3: CASSPPQQGVQETQYF
J: TRBJ1-4; V: TRBV5-1; CDR3: CASSSGQGHEKLFF
J: TRBJ2-7; V: TRBV6-5; CDR3: CASSYPPSYEQYF
J: TRBJ2-3; V: TRBV9; CDR3: CASSVVAGEGTDTQYF
J: TRBJ1-2; V: TRBV2; CDR3: CASSGKGLNYGYTF
J: TRBJ2-6; V: TRBV5-4; CDR3: CASSFGSGANVLTF
J: TRBJ2-7; V: TRBV9; CDR3: CASSGGGYEQYF
J: TRBJ2-5; V: TRBV5-1; CDR3: CASSLGDYTETQYF
J: TRBJ1-4; V: TRBV15; CDR3: CATRGTRFNGEKLFF
J: TRBJ1-1; V: TRBV15; CDR3: CATSRGLPVPEAFF